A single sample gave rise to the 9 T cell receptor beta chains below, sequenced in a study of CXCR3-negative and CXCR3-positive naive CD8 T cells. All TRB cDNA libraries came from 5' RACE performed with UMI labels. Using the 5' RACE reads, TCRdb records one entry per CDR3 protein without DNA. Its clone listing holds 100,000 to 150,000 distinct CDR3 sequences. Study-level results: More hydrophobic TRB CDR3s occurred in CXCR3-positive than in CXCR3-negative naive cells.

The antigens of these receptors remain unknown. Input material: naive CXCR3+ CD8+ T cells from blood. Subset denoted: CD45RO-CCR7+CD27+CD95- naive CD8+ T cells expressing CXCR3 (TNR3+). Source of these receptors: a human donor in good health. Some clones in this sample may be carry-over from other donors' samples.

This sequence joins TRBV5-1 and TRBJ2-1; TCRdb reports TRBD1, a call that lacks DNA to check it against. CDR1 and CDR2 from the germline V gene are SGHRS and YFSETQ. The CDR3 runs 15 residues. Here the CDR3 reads CASSFGQGRIDEQFF.

CDR3 sequence reads: CASSSTVWGTQYF. The V gene is TRBV7-8, the J gene TRBJ2-3; TCRdb gives TRBD1 as the D gene, but with no DNA this cannot be confirmed. Germline V CDR1 and CDR2: SGHVS, FQNEAQ. The CDR3 covers 13 residues.

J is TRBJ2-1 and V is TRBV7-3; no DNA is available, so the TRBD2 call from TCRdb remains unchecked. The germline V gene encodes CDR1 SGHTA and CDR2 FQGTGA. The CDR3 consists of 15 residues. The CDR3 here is CASSSTAGPYNEQFF. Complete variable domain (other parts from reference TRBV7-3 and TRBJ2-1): GAGVSQTPSNKVTEKGKYVELRCDPISGHTALYWYRQSLGQGPEFLIYFQGTGAADDSGLPNDRFFAVRPEGSVSTLKIQRTERGDSAVYLCASSSTAGPYNEQFFGPGTRLTVL.

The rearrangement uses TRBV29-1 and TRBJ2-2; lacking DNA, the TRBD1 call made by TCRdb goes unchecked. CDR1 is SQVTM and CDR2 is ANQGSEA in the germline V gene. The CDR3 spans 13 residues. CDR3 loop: CSSGTANTGELFF.

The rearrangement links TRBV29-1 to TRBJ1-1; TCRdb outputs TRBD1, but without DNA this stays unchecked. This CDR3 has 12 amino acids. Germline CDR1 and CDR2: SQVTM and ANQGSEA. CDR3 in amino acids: CSAGFPNTEAFF.

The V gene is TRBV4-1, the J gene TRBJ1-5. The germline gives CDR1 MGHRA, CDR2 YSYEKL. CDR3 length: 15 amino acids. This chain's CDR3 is CASSQGPGGNQPQHF.

The CDR3 loop reads CASSFNGYEQYF. The chain is built from TRBV7-6 and TRBJ2-7. The CDR3 is made up of 12 amino acids. CDR1 is SGHVS, CDR2 FNYEAQ, per germline.

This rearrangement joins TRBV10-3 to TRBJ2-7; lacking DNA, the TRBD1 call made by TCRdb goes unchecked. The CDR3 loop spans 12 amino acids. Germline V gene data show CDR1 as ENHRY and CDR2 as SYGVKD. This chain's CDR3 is CAISEAGGEQYF.

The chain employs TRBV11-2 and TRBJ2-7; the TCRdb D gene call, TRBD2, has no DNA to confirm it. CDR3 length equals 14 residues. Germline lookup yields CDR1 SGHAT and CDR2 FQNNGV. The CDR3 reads CASSLGGLAYEQYF.